This T cell receptor beta chain was observed in a study of blood T cell repertoires in COVID-19. About the study: The study drew acute and convalescent COVID-19 samples from the United States, Italy and Spain. T cells, B-cell-depleted T cells, or PBMCs supplied cDNA or gDNA.

CDR3 size: 12 residues. The V gene's germline CDR1 is MNHNS and CDR2 SASEGT. Trimming left V 2 bases short and J 5 bases short, with 7 bases between. Study processing details: By means of reference gene primer amplification, nucleated cell counts were estimated. Measured with immunoSEQ multiplex PCR; TCRdb has only the in-frame clones, and not every one. That table supplies the V and J calls and clone size; D and trimming were determined from the DNA. This sample has 24,000 or so clones, with 80% to 90% found just once. The material sequenced was peripheral blood. The rearrangement uses TRBV6-1 and TRBJ2-7; D possibly corresponds to TRBD1 (5 bases). The receptor comes from a human donor with active COVID-19. The donor label of this sample is uncertain. The CDR3 loop is CASSESRDEQYF. CDR3 DNA sequence: TGTGCCAGCAGTGAAAGCAGGGACGAGCAGTACTTC.